Presented here are 11 T cell receptor beta chains from one specimen sequenced in a study of vaccination effects on CD4 cells after COVID-19. These TCRs are of unknown antigen specificity. Profiled with immunoSEQ multiplex PCR; TCRdb holds only in-frame clones, not every one. The sample records about 25,000 clones, about three quarters being singletons. Before any sequencing was done, the ViraFEST assay used viral peptide pools to expand antigen-specific CD4+ T cells. Subsequent to 10 days of culture, CD4+ T cells were isolated. Vaccinated recipients, who were negative for nucleocapsid antibodies, had no history of SARS-CoV-2 infection. This specimen consisted of CD4+ T cells from PBMCs cultured with SARS-CoV-2 spike peptides, obtained before COVID-19 vaccination. These receptor sequences come from a human donor who received a COVID-19 vaccine.

The chain links TRBV10-1 to TRBJ2-7; 7 positions agree with TRBD1. V gave up 3 bases and J gave up 1 base; unmatched junction bases: 3. Looked up from germline, CDR1 is WNHNN and CDR2 is SYGVQD (reference sequence). This CDR3 comprises 14 residues. The CDR3 DNA follows: TGCGCCAGCAGTGACCCGGGACAGTCCTACGAGCAGTACTTC. It specifies CASSDPGQSYEQYF.

This clone was seen just once. The chain combines TRBV14 with TRBJ2-3; TRBD1 aligns across 10 bases. This CDR3 region has 15 residues. Germline V gene lookup returns CDR1 SGHDN and CDR2 FVKESK. Trimming cost V 4 bases and J 3 bases; bases outside gene matches: 4. CDR3 DNA: TGTGCCAGCAGCCTTGGGGGACAGGGGACAGATACGCAGTATTTT. It codes for CASSLGGQGTDTQYF.

The genes are TRBV5-1 and TRBJ1-3; 7 bases fit TRBD1. The CDR3 contains 16 residues. The J segment lost 4 bases and the V segment lost 1 base, leaving 8 bases of the junction unmatched. Germline V gene lookup returns CDR1 SGHRS and CDR2 YFSETQ. CDR3 loop: CASSLYRDRPGNTIYF. CDR3 in DNA: TGCGCCAGCAGCTTGTATAGGGACAGACCCGGAAACACCATATATTTT.

In its sample, this clone was seen a few times. The J gene is TRBJ2-7, the V gene TRBV2; D unresolved. Germline CDR1 SNHLY, CDR2 FYNNEI. V was pared by 1 base and J by 7 bases, with 8 bases between. The CDR3 has 12 residues. The DNA of the CDR3 is TGTGCCAGCAGTGAAGACGATTTGGAGCAGTACTTC. Its protein is CASSEDDLEQYF.

This clone was seen only a few times. The chain employs TRBV4-1 and TRBJ2-3; the D is unclear. Trimming stripped 1 base from V and 2 bases from J, with 13 bases between. Germline values: CDR1 MGHRA, CDR2 YSYEKL. This CDR3 comprises 16 residues. This CDR3 is CASSQVDLGFTDTQYF. The CDR3 DNA sequence: TGCGCCAGCAGCCAAGTTGATCTCGGATTCACAGATACGCAGTATTTT.

The gene calls are TRBV11-2 and TRBJ2-7; tentatively, D is TRBD1 (5 bases). Germline V gene lookup returns CDR1 SGHAT and CDR2 FQNNGV. This CDR3 contains 15 residues. Trimming removed 0 bases from V and 3 bases from J, with 12 bases in between. The CDR3 DNA sequence: TGTGCCAGCAGCTTAGAACTATCAGGGATCTACGAGCAGTACTTC. This sequence encodes CASSLELSGIYEQYF.

V is TRBV11-2 and J is TRBJ2-1; D is unclear. Trimming removed 4 bases from V and 6 bases from J, with 10 bases in between. Looked up from germline, CDR1 is SGHAT and CDR2 is FQNNGV. The CDR3 is 13 residues long. The CDR3 region is CASSSTAVNEQFF. CDR3 in DNA: TGTGCCAGCAGCTCGACCGCGGTCAATGAGCAGTTCTTC. The complete variable domain, with remaining parts taken from reference TRBV11-2 and TRBJ2-1, reads EAGVAQSPRYKIIEKRQSVAFWCNPISGHATLYWYQQILGQGPKLLIQFQNNGVVDDSQLPKDRFSAERLKGVDSTLKIQPAKLEDSAVYLCASSSTAVNEQFFGPGTRLTVL.

This chain links TRBV6-5 with TRBJ2-3, with 11 bases that match TRBD2. The V segment lost 11 bases and the J segment 3 bases; nucleotides outside the gene matches: 10. The CDR3 totals 15 residues. From germline, CDR1 is MNHEY and CDR2 SVGAGI. CDR3 nucleotides: TGTGCCTGGCTGAATAGCGGGGGGGCGACAGATACGCAGTATTTT. Translation gives CAWLNSGGATDTQYF.

The chain recombines TRBV6-6 with TRBJ1-2; 9 bases map to TRBD1. This CDR3 contains 13 residues. J lost 7 bases, V lost 5 bases, and 5 bases had no gene match. The germline V gene has CDR1 MNHNY and CDR2 SVGAGI (reference sequence). This CDR3 is CASSLTGGGGYTF. As DNA, the CDR3 is TGTGCCAGCAGTCTCACAGGGGGCGGTGGCTACACCTTC.

This clone was seen only a few times. The V gene is TRBV29-1, the J gene TRBJ1-6, with 8 nucleotides matching TRBD1. This CDR3 is 13 amino acids long. V lost 8 bases to trimming and J lost 10 bases; unmatched junction nucleotides: 10. Per the germline V gene, CDR1 is SQVTM and CDR2 is ANQGSEA. The CDR3 bases are TGCAGCCCGCCCAAACGACAGGGGTCACCCCTCCACTTT. Protein sequence: CSPPKRQGSPLHF.

The chain uses TRBV6-5 and TRBJ2-3; D is possibly TRBD1 (6 bases). V lost 8 bases to trimming and J lost 6 bases, with 15 bases between them. The CDR3 runs 13 residues. The germline V gene has CDR1 MNHEY and CDR2 SVGAGI. CDR3 sequence (DNA): TGTGCCAGCCTTCCTTCAACAGGGGATACGCAGTATTTT. This gives the protein CASLPSTGDTQYF.